This T cell receptor (beta chain) was sequenced for a study of blood T cell repertoires in COVID-19 (dated by TCRdb to 2019 to 2021). Study-level background: Samples covering the acute and convalescent phases of COVID-19 were provided by collaborators in the United States, Italy and Spain. The samples were drawn from the first 160 participants of the ongoing ImmuneRACE study and from over 950 subjects provided by 6 global collaborators. The prospective study material was composed of cDNA or gDNA derived from T cells, B-cell-depleted T cells, or PBMCs. Deeply sampled blood TCRbeta repertoires from subjects exposed to, actively infected with, or recovered from COVID-19 were included in the dataset. The sample metadata nearly always contained a de-identified subject ID, COVID-19 status, age in years and sex. HLA class I and class II types, where available, came from metadata supplied by the sample provider rather than from assay-based typing. The repertoires were released in a freely available public database meant as a resource for research on the immune response to SARS-CoV-2.

TCRbeta CDR3 regions were amplified from genomic DNA by means of the immunoSEQ Assay, a bias-controlled multiplex PCR. In the source study's methods: The number of nucleated cells in each sample was estimated by amplification of reference gene primers within the assay. Sequence reads were collapsed and filtered to measure the absolute abundance of every unique TCRbeta CDR3 rearrangement. For each sample, productive Simpson clonality was calculated by taking the square root of Simpson's diversity index across productive rearrangements. As stored in TCRdb, this immuneACCESS dataset retains in-frame rearrangements with V and J assigned. A fraction of the clones does not appear; measured against another copy, unresolved V genes explain less than half of the discrepancy, and the remainder lacks a known reason. V, J and clone size reflect that table, while D and trimming were determined from the DNA. Across this sample there are about 60,000 clones, with roughly 71% seen only once. Around 30% of the sample is in the top ten clones.

General conclusions and limits of the study: The amount of clinical and demographic metadata varied by source and participant and was provided uncurated.

Germline trimming amounts to 1 base on V and 10 bases on J, with 8 as the count of junction bases outside the gene matches. The CDR3 spans 15 residues, from the cysteine through the phenylalanine. Left in the record is the CDR3 DNA by itself, 45 bases read in frame from the first base. Based on the germline V gene, the CDR1 and CDR2 sequences are SGHDN and FVKESK. This clone was recorded a few times. Its recognized antigen is unknown. One base away there is no much larger clone; base qualities are not given. The collaborating institutions used their own protocols to collect whole blood in K2EDTA tubes. Collaborator samples were shipped for TCRbeta analysis as frozen whole blood, isolated PBMCs, or DNA extracted from either sample type.

The TCR sequence derives from a human donor in a cohort sampled during active COVID-19. Sequencing used peripheral blood. The sequence links TRBV14 to TRBJ2-1, and TRBD2 aligns with 9 junction nucleotides. The nucleotide sequence is given as TGTGCCAGCAGCCAAGGGCGCGGGAGGGCCGGAGAGCAGTTCTTC. It encodes CASSQGRGRAGEQFF.